A single T cell receptor (beta chain) is shown here with its context. No antigen is known for it. These data belong to a study of Ad26.COV2.S vaccination and SARS-CoV-2 variants. Profiled with immunoSEQ multiplex PCR; TCRdb holds only in-frame clones, not every one. This sample has 300,000 to 450,000 clones; 92% occur once, and the top ten carry 3.9%. Study-wide results and limits: TCR breadth and depth analyses may have underestimated total T cell responses.

Germline-derived CDR1 and CDR2 are SGHDT and YYEEEE. The CDR3 consists of 13 residues. Trimming cost V 4 bases and J 6 bases, with 14 bases left between them. The rearrangement uses TRBV5-6 and TRBJ2-7, with D unresolved. The sample here was peripheral blood, taken after recovery from COVID-19. This TCR was sampled from a human donor who had recovered from COVID-19. CDR3 bases: TGTGCCAGCAGCCCGGTTGGGGTGAGCGAGCAGTACTTC. It encodes CASSPVGVSEQYF.